One and the same sample provided the 24 T cell receptor beta chains below, sequenced in a study of CD8+ T cells in alopecia areata. Treatment here: oral pan-JAK inhibitor, 5-10 mg twice daily. cDNA reverse transcribed from extracted RNA served as the sequencing template. Measured with immunoSEQ multiplex PCR; TCRdb has only the in-frame clones, and not every one. The table lists hundreds of thousands of clones, around three fifths of them singletons, with around 0.84% in the top ten. Sequenced here: CD4+ T cells sorted from blood, sampled between weeks 51 and 52, from a patient treated with tofacitinib. The receptor source for this set is a human donor with alopecia areata.

This clone was picked up a small number of times. The sample contains more than one DNA sequence encoding this CDR3. This sequence joins TRBV27 and TRBJ2-7, with 9 bases aligning to TRBD1. Trimming removed 3 bases from V and 0 bases from J; junction bases left unmatched: 0. The CDR3 is 14 residues long. Germline lookup yields CDR1 MNHEY and CDR2 SMNVEV (reference sequence). CDR3 bases: TGTGCCAGCAGTTTGGGACAGGGCTCCTACGAGCAGTACTTC. Amino acid sequence: CASSLGQGSYEQYF.

The V and J genes are TRBV30 and TRBJ2-2; D is unresolved. V lost 3 bases and J lost 4, with 15 bases in between. CDR3 length: 15 residues. The V gene's germline CDR1 is GTSNPN and CDR2 SVGIG (reference sequence). In DNA, the CDR3 is TGTGCCTGGAGAGGCCGGGTCGGGTCCACCGGGGAGCTGTTTTTT. Encoded protein: CAWRGRVGSTGELFF.

This clone was seen more than once but under ten times. This rearrangement joins TRBV7-9 to TRBJ2-7, with a weak D call TRBD2 (6 bases). Germline lookup yields CDR1 SEHNR and CDR2 FQNEAQ (reference sequence). The V gene lost 5 bases and the J gene lost 4 bases, with 15 bases spanning the gap. The CDR3 is 14 amino acids. CDR3 bases: TGTGCCAGCAGCCCCGCCGGGACTGGTTACGAGCAGTACTTC. Encoded protein: CASSPAGTGYEQYF.

This clone was seen more than once but under ten times. J is TRBJ2-1 and V is TRBV5-5; D might be TRBD2 (6 bases). CDR1 and CDR2 (germline): SGHKS, YYEKEE (reference sequence). V lost 1 base, J lost 6 bases, and 14 bases lay in between. The CDR3 is 15 amino acids. CDR3 in amino acids: CASSLSLAARNEQFF. CDR3 DNA: TGTGCCAGCAGCTTGTCACTAGCTGCTCGCAATGAGCAGTTCTTC. Based on the CDR3 plus reference TRBV5-5 and TRBJ2-1, the full variable domain is DAGVTQSPTHLIKTRGQQVTLRCSPISGHKSVSWYQQVLGQGPQFIFQYYEKEERGRGNFPDRFSARQFPNYSSELNVNALLLGDSALYLCASSLSLAARNEQFFGPGTRLTVL.

The V and J genes are TRBV5-4 and TRBJ1-1; no definite D call. Trimming left V 1 base short and J 6 bases short, with 7 bases between. The CDR3 sequence is 12 residues long. CDR1 and CDR2 (germline): SGHNT, YYREEE (reference sequence). The CDR3 DNA is TGTGCCAGCAGCTTGCCCACAGCTGAAGCTTTCTTT. Translating it yields CASSLPTAEAFF.

Notes on this clone: The same CDR3 is also encoded by other DNA sequences in this sample. The chain employs TRBV30 and TRBJ1-5; D call uncertain. The germline V gene has CDR1 GTSNPN and CDR2 SVGIG (reference sequence). V gave up 0 bases and J gave up 4 bases, with 7 bases separating them. This CDR3 has 13 residues. In DNA, the CDR3 is TGTGCCTGGAGTGTAGGCGGGAATCAGCCCCAGCATTTT. Translation gives CAWSVGGNQPQHF. Complete variable domain (other parts from reference TRBV30 and TRBJ1-5): SQTIHQWPATLVQPVGSPLSLECTVEGTSNPNLYWYRQAAGRGLQLLFYSVGIGQISSEVPQNLSASRPQDRQFILSSKKLLLSDSGFYLCAWSVGGNQPQHFGDGTRLSIL.

The V call is TRBV27, the J call TRBJ1-6; a weak D match, TRBD1 (6 bases). The CDR3 has 17 amino acids. V gave up 4 bases and J gave up 6 bases, with 19 bases separating them. Germline loops: CDR1 MNHEY, CDR2 SMNVEV (reference sequence). The CDR3 reads CASSSGEDRAINSPLHF. CDR3 nucleotide sequence: TGTGCCAGCAGTTCCGGAGAGGACAGAGCGATTAATTCACCCCTCCACTTT.

The V and J genes are TRBV4-1 and TRBJ2-1, with TRBD2 matching over 16 bases. The CDR3 is 18 residues long. V lost 4 bases to trimming and J lost 3 bases; unmatched junction nucleotides: 6. CDR1 MGHRA and CDR2 YSYEKL come from the germline V gene. The CDR3, as DNA: TGCGCCAGCAGCCTTGGGACTAGCGGGGGGGCGGTCTACAATGAGCAGTTCTTC. This sequence encodes CASSLGTSGGAVYNEQFF.

This clone was counted between two and nine times. The chain carries TRBV5-4 and TRBJ2-1; D perhaps matches TRBD1 (5 bases). Trimming removed 2 bases from V and 2 bases from J, with 14 bases in between. The V gene's germline CDR1 is SGHNT and CDR2 YYREEE (reference sequence). The length of the CDR3 is 16 residues. The CDR3 region is CASSFGPGITYNEQFF. In DNA form, the CDR3 reads TGTGCCAGCAGCTTCGGTCCAGGGATCACCTACAATGAGCAGTTCTTC.

A word on this clone: An end of the junction does not agree with germline; a read error may underlie this. The chain uses TRBV30 and TRBJ1-2; unclear D gene. CDR1 and CDR2 (germline): GTSNPN, SVGIG (reference sequence). CDR3 length: 12 residues. The CDR3 DNA is TGTGCCTGGACTCCCCGGATTACTAAAACACTATTC. As protein: CAWTPRITKTLF.

The V call is TRBV29-1, the J call TRBJ2-7; TRBD1 aligns across 7 bases. The CDR3 consists of 14 residues. The V and J ends lost 6 bases and 0 bases, in that order; junction bases with no gene match: 8. The germline CDR1 and CDR2 sequences are SQVTM and ANQGSEA. Here the CDR3 reads CSVGDRESSYEQYF. In DNA, the CDR3 is TGCAGCGTAGGTGACAGGGAGAGCTCCTACGAGCAGTACTTC.

This clone has just a few counts. This chain uses TRBV25-1 with TRBJ2-7; TRBD1 matches 8 bases. With V trimmed by 6 bases and J by 9 bases, 13 bases remained unmatched. Germline CDR1 reads MGHDK; CDR2 reads SYGVNS. The CDR3 sequence is 14 residues long. The CDR3: CASSIPGTGFRQYF. CDR3 nucleotide sequence: TGTGCCAGCAGCATTCCCGGGACAGGTTTTCGGCAGTACTTC.

The genes are TRBV5-1 and TRBJ2-3, with TRBD1 identical over 11 bases. The CDR3 loop spans 16 amino acids. Germline loops: CDR1 SGHRS, CDR2 YFSETQ. V dropped 0 bases and J dropped 5; count of bases not matched to a gene: 5. CDR3 nucleotide sequence: TGCGCCAGCAGCTTGGCGGACAGGGGGCGCGGAGATACGCAGTATTTT. It translates to CASSLADRGRGDTQYF.

Written as DNA, the CDR3 is TGTGCCAATCACCCGACAGGGAGACATCGCGAGCAGTACTTC. Translation: CANHPTGRHREQYF. This chain connects TRBV15 to TRBJ2-7; TRBD1 agrees at 7 bases. The CDR3 extends over 14 amino acids. Germline-derived CDR1 and CDR2 are LNHNV and YYDKDF (reference sequence). J was trimmed by 6 bases and V by 10 bases; bases with no gene match: 15.

This clone has only a few counts. The chain couples TRBV7-8 to TRBJ1-2, with D possibly TRBD1 on 6 matching bases. V lost 3 bases to trimming and J lost 1 base, with 12 bases between them. The CDR3 covers 15 residues. Germline CDR1 and CDR2: SGHVS and FQNEAQ. The CDR3 DNA reads as TGTGCCAGCAGCTTGTCAGGGGAGGTTAACTATGGCTACACCTTC. Protein: CASSLSGEVNYGYTF.

The genes are TRBV5-1 and TRBJ1-6, with TRBD1 identical over 11 bases. CDR1 is SGHRS and CDR2 is YFSETQ in the germline V gene. This CDR3 contains 13 residues. Losses at the gene ends were 4 bases for V and 13 bases for J; bases not matched to a gene: 4. CDR3 nucleotides: TGCGCCAGCAGCGTGGACAGGGGGCGGCCCCTCCACTTT. As protein: CASSVDRGRPLHF.

V is TRBV6-5 and J is TRBJ2-1, with TRBD1 identical over 7 bases. The CDR3 loop spans 13 amino acids. J gave up 3 bases and V 4 bases, and 0 bases lay outside the gene matches. Germline loops: CDR1 MNHEY, CDR2 SVGAGI. The CDR3 region is CASSWDSYNEQFF. The CDR3 nucleotides read TGTGCCAGCAGTTGGGACAGCTACAATGAGCAGTTCTTC.

CDR3 sequence: CAWKLNTEAFF. CDR3 DNA sequence: TGTGCCTGGAAATTGAACACTGAAGCTTTCTTT. The rearrangement links TRBV30 to TRBJ1-1; D gene uncertain. The V end was cut by 4 bases, the J end by 0 bases, with 3 bases between. Germline-derived CDR1 and CDR2 are GTSNPN and SVGIG (reference sequence). The CDR3 extends over 11 amino acids.

This sequence joins TRBV13 and TRBJ1-4; 8 bases align to TRBD1. This CDR3 region has 14 residues. Germline assignment: CDR1 PRHDT and CDR2 FYEKMQ (reference sequence). After removal of 4 bases from V and 6 bases from J, the junction contained 4 bases not matched to a gene. CDR3 sequence (DNA): TGTGCCAGCAGCTCGACAGGGGAGGATGAAAAACTGTTTTTT. Protein product: CASSSTGEDEKLFF.

This clone was observed many times. The rearrangement joins TRBV4-1 to TRBJ1-6; 7 bases fit TRBD1. Germline V CDR1 and CDR2: MGHRA, YSYEKL. The CDR3 loop spans 15 amino acids. With 1 base clipped from V and 8 bases from J, the junction kept 5 bases outside the gene matches. CDR3: CASSQGGQPYSPLHF. The CDR3 DNA follows: TGCGCCAGCAGCCAAGGGGGACAGCCGTATTCACCCCTCCACTTT.

The rearrangement links TRBV9 to TRBJ1-2; 7 bases map to TRBD1. The CDR3 sequence is 15 residues long. Trimming took 0 bases from V and 4 from J; bases not matched to a gene: 6. Germline V gene lookup returns CDR1 SGDLS and CDR2 YYNGEE. The CDR3 DNA sequence: TGTGCCAGCAGCGTAGAGGGGGCGTTTGGCTATGGCTACACCTTC. It is translated as CASSVEGAFGYGYTF.

This clone was counted only a few times. The chain recombines TRBV6-1 with TRBJ1-3; no definite D call. Germline V CDR1 and CDR2: MNHNS, SASEGT. V was trimmed by 6 bases and J by 0 bases, leaving 9 bases between them. The CDR3 is 14 residues long. For the CDR3, the DNA is TGTGCCAGCAGAGAGCGATACTCTGGAAACACCATATATTTT. This sequence encodes CASRERYSGNTIYF.

This clone was seen only a few times. V usage is TRBV30 and J usage is TRBJ1-1; a weak D match, TRBD1 (5 bases). The CDR3 is made up of 15 amino acids. Germline loops: CDR1 GTSNPN, CDR2 SVGIG (reference sequence). V lost 3 bases and J lost 2, with 16 bases in between. The CDR3, as DNA: TGTGCCTGGAGCCTATGGGGGACGGAAAACACTGAAGCTTTCTTT. As protein: CAWSLWGTENTEAFF.

In this sample, this clone turned up once. This rearrangement joins TRBV29-1 to TRBJ1-1, with a possible D match to TRBD1 (6 bases). Germline V gene sequence: CDR1 SQVTM, CDR2 ANQGSEA. V lost 4 bases and J 1 base, leaving 7 bases between the germline ends. The CDR3 spans 12 residues. The CDR3 sequence: CSVVTGNTEAFF. The CDR3 bases are TGCAGCGTTGTGACAGGGAACACTGAAGCTTTCTTT.